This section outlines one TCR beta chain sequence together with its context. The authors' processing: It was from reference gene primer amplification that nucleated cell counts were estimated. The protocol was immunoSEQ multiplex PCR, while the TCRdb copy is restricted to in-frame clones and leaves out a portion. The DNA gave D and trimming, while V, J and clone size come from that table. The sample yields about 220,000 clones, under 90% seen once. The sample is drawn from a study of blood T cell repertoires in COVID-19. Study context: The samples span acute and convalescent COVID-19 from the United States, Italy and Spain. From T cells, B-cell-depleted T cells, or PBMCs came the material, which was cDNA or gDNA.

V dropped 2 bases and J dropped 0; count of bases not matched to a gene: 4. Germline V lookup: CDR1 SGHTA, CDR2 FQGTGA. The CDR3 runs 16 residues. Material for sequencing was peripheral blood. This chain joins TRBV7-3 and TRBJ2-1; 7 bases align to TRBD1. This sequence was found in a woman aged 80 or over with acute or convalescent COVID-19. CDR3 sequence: CASSLRAGGSYNEQFF. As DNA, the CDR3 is TGTGCCAGCAGCTTACGCGCAGGGGGCTCCTACAATGAGCAGTTCTTC.